These 27 T cell receptor beta chains originate from one sample sequenced in a study of blood T cell repertoires in COVID-19. TCRdb keeps only in-frame clones here, not all; method: immunoSEQ multiplex PCR. The sample holds 60,000 to 75,000 clones, 65% to 90% seen once. Input material: peripheral blood. These receptors were taken from a human donor in a cohort sampled during active COVID-19.

The chain combines TRBV19 with TRBJ1-4; 9 bases are a match to TRBD1. The V and J ends lost 10 bases and 7 bases, in that order; junction bases with no gene match: 7. Germline loops: CDR1 LNHDA, CDR2 SQIVND (reference sequence). CDR3 length equals 13 residues. Here the CDR3 DNA reads TGTGCCACCCAACAGGGGGCGGGTGAAAAACTGTTTTTT. Amino acids: CATQQGAGEKLFF.

V and J are TRBV3-1 (or the pseudogene TRBV3-2) and TRBJ2-5; the D gene is possibly TRBD2 (6 bases). CDR3 length equals 12 residues. CDR1 is LGHDT and CDR2 is YNNKEL in the germline V gene (reference sequence). V was pared by 4 bases and J by 5 bases, with 8 bases between. The CDR3 sequence: CASSRLDETQYF. CDR3 in DNA: TGTGCCAGCAGCCGACTAGACGAGACCCAGTACTTC.

The chain joins TRBV5-8 to TRBJ1-5, with TRBD1 as a possible D gene (5 bases). This CDR3 has 13 amino acids. Trimming left V 0 bases short and J 4 bases short, with 5 bases between. CDR1 and CDR2 from the germline V gene are SGHTS and YDEGEE. The CDR3 loop reads CASSLDRNQPQHF. As DNA, the CDR3 is TGTGCCAGCAGCTTGGACAGGAATCAGCCCCAGCATTTT.

V usage is TRBV30 and J usage is TRBJ1-2, with 8 bases identical to TRBD1. The CDR3 totals 15 residues. The trim removed 5 bases at V and 3 bases at J, leaving 11 bases unmatched. CDR1 is GTSNPN and CDR2 is SVGIG in the germline V gene (reference sequence). CDR3 sequence reads: CAWVGQATKYYGYTF. The CDR3 DNA is TGTGCCTGGGTGGGACAGGCGACAAAATACTATGGCTACACCTTC.

The DNA for the CDR3 is TGTGCCAGCAGCGGGGGACAGGGCAACTATGGCTACACCTTC. The encoded protein is CASSGGQGNYGYTF. The genes are TRBV27 and TRBJ1-2; 9 bases match TRBD1. Germline V CDR1 and CDR2: MNHEY, SMNVEV (reference sequence). V lost 6 bases and J lost 2; bases outside the gene matches: 4. This CDR3 is 14 amino acids long.

The chain links TRBV12-5 to TRBJ2-7; TRBD2 matches at 8 bases. This CDR3 contains 18 residues. In germline, CDR1 is LGHNT, CDR2 FRNRAP. After removal of 0 bases from V and 2 bases from J, the junction contained 12 bases not matched to a gene. CDR3 in DNA: TGTGCTAGTGGTTTGGTAGCGGGGGTCAACAACGTGGCCTACGAGCAGTACTTC. Protein: CASGLVAGVNNVAYEQYF.

This clone was observed a single time. The chain links TRBV19 to TRBJ1-1, with 7 positions matching TRBD1. Trimming at V came to 5 bases and at J to 0 bases, leaving 3 bases not matched to a gene. Germline V gene sequence: CDR1 LNHDA, CDR2 SQIVND (reference sequence). The CDR3 covers 14 residues. Written as DNA, the CDR3 is TGTGCCAGTAGTCCCGGGACAGTGAACACTGAAGCTTTCTTT. As protein: CASSPGTVNTEAFF.

The chain recombines TRBV3-1 (or the pseudogene TRBV3-2) with TRBJ1-2; TRBD1 matches 7 bases. The junction had 12 bases not matched to a gene; V was cut back by 0 bases and J by 8 bases. CDR3 size: 16 residues. Per the germline V gene, CDR1 is LGHDT and CDR2 is YNNKEL (reference sequence). CDR3: CASSQEGGRGWSGYTF. The DNA of the CDR3 is TGTGCCAGCAGCCAAGAAGGCGGCAGGGGGTGGAGCGGCTACACCTTC.

This clone appeared once. V and J are TRBV30 and TRBJ2-1; the D gene is possibly TRBD2 (7 bases). V dropped 4 bases and J dropped 4 bases, with 14 bases sitting between them. The CDR3 is 14 amino acids. Per germline, CDR1 GTSNPN and CDR2 SVGIG (reference sequence). The CDR3 reads CAWKGGTLYNEQFF. CDR3 DNA sequence: TGTGCCTGGAAGGGGGGGACCCTATACAATGAGCAGTTCTTC.

There are a few counts of this clone. The V gene is TRBV6-6, the J gene TRBJ1-1, with D possibly being TRBD1 (5 bases). V was pared by 6 bases and J by 5 bases, with 16 bases between. Germline values: CDR1 MNHNY, CDR2 SVGAGI (reference sequence). The CDR3 extends over 14 amino acids. CDR3 residues: CASSPTGVGTEAFF. CDR3 nucleotide sequence: TGTGCCAGCAGCCCCACGGGGGTAGGGACTGAAGCTTTCTTT.

The chain combines TRBV10-3 with TRBJ1-4; D possibly corresponds to TRBD1 (6 bases). Trimming took 5 bases from V and 8 from J, leaving 12 bases between them. Germline V gene lookup returns CDR1 ENHRY and CDR2 SYGVKD. This CDR3 has 13 amino acids. The CDR3 DNA reads as TGTGCCATCAGTCCGACAGGTCGGGAAAAACTGTTTTTT. Translation: CAISPTGREKLFF.

The J gene is TRBJ2-7, the V gene TRBV5-8; tentatively, D is TRBD2 (6 bases). This CDR3 region has 20 residues. Germline V gene lookup returns CDR1 SGHTS and CDR2 YDEGEE. Trimming shortened V by 4 bases and J by 0 bases, and 29 bases separated the two germline ends. The CDR3 DNA reads as TGTGCCAGCAGCCCAAGAAGGCTAATTAACCGGGACGGGAGCTCCTACGAGCAGTACTTC. This encodes CASSPRRLINRDGSSYEQYF. Full variable domain (remainder filled in from reference TRBV5-8 and TRBJ2-7): EAGVTQSPTHLIKTRGQQATLRCSPISGHTSVYWYQQALGLGLQFLLWYDEGEERNRGNFPPRFSGRQFPNYSSELNVNALELEDSALYLCASSPRRLINRDGSSYEQYFGPGTRLTVT.

V gene TRBV7-9 combines with J gene TRBJ1-1, with D perhaps matching TRBD1 (5 bases). Germline CDR1 reads SEHNR; CDR2 reads FQNEAQ (reference sequence). Deletions cut 3 bases from V and 4 bases from J, with 15 bases between. CDR3 length: 15 amino acids. As DNA, the CDR3 is TGTGCCAGCAGCTTCGGGGGATACATAGGCACTGAAGCTTTCTTT. Amino acids: CASSFGGYIGTEAFF.

The genes are TRBV3-1 (or the pseudogene TRBV3-2) and TRBJ2-1, with D tentatively TRBD2 (6 bases). V lost 0 bases and J 7 bases, leaving 10 bases between the germline ends. From germline, CDR1 is LGHDT and CDR2 YNNKEL (reference sequence). The CDR3 is made up of 14 amino acids. The CDR3 loop is CASSQEGGWNEQFF. CDR3 DNA sequence: TGTGCCAGCAGCCAAGAGGGGGGTTGGAATGAGCAGTTCTTC.

This clone was seen just once. V usage is TRBV24-1 and J usage is TRBJ2-3; 9 positions match TRBD1. The CDR3 has 17 amino acids. J gave up 1 base and V 3 bases, and 7 bases lay outside the gene matches. Per the germline V gene, CDR1 is KGHDR and CDR2 is SFDVKD. CDR3: CATSDVQGAVGTDTQYF. In DNA, the CDR3 is TGTGCCACCAGTGATGTACAGGGGGCCGTGGGCACAGATACGCAGTATTTT.

This chain joins TRBV5-4 and TRBJ2-1; 9 nucleotides match TRBD2. CDR1 is SGHNT, CDR2 YYREEE, per germline (reference sequence). V trimming: 6 bases; J trimming: 7 bases; junction bases outside the gene matches: 8. The CDR3 extends over 14 amino acids. The CDR3 DNA sequence: TGTGCCAGCACCCTGGGCGGGGGGGTGAATGAGCAGTTCTTC. It specifies CASTLGGGVNEQFF. Variable domain in full (rest from reference TRBV5-4 and TRBJ2-1): ETGVTQSPTHLIKTRGQQVTLRCSSQSGHNTVSWYQQALGQGPQFIFQYYREEENGRGNFPPRFSGLQFPNYSSELNVNALELDDSALYLCASTLGGGVNEQFFGPGTRLTVL.

This chain connects TRBV6-2 or TRBV6-3 to TRBJ1-5; 8 positions agree with TRBD1. V lost 2 bases and J lost 6; bases outside the gene matches: 6. Germline V gene sequence: CDR1 MNHEY, CDR2 SVGEGT. The CDR3 has 15 amino acids. CDR3 nucleotide sequence: TGTGCCAGCAGTTACCCCGGACAGGGAGGTCAGCCCCAGCATTTT. Protein product: CASSYPGQGGQPQHF.

The chain employs TRBV6-6 and TRBJ2-7; 7 nucleotides line up with TRBD1. V dropped 5 bases and J dropped 2; count of bases not matched to a gene: 9. The CDR3 spans 15 residues. Per germline, CDR1 MNHNY and CDR2 SVGAGI (reference sequence). The CDR3 loop reads CASSKTTGTTYEQYF. Here the CDR3 DNA reads TGTGCCAGCAGTAAAACGACAGGGACAACCTACGAGCAGTACTTC.

J is TRBJ2-7 and V is TRBV14; 8 bases are shared with TRBD1. The V gene's germline CDR1 is SGHDN and CDR2 FVKESK. The CDR3 is 17 amino acids. V trimming: 4 bases; J trimming: 0 bases; junction bases outside the gene matches: 11. CDR3 in DNA: TGTGCCAGCAGCCCCTGGACAGGGCCGTCAATCTCCTACGAGCAGTACTTC. This encodes CASSPWTGPSISYEQYF.

The chain couples TRBV27 to TRBJ2-6; 11 bases map to TRBD1. Unmatched junction bases numbered 10, after V lost 5 bases and J lost 1 base. This CDR3 is 19 amino acids long. Germline V CDR1 and CDR2: MNHEY, SMNVEV (reference sequence). CDR3 in amino acids: CASSAPRTGGISGANVLTF. CDR3 nucleotide sequence: TGTGCCAGCAGTGCCCCGCGGACAGGGGGCATATCTGGGGCCAACGTCCTGACTTTC.

This clone was observed a few times. The chain employs TRBV7-8 and TRBJ2-1; D possibly corresponds to TRBD2 (6 bases). Germline-derived CDR1 and CDR2 are SGHVS and FQNEAQ. V lost 2 bases to trimming and J lost 6 bases, with 11 bases between them. CDR3 length equals 14 residues. In nucleotides, the CDR3 is TGTGCCAGCAGCTTATCATCGCGGGGCAATGAGCAGTTCTTC. It codes for CASSLSSRGNEQFF.

The chain links TRBV9 to TRBJ2-3; 10 bases are shared with TRBD2. The V gene end was trimmed by 0 bases and the J gene end by 0 bases; junction bases not matched to a gene: 7. CDR3 length: 18 amino acids. The germline gives CDR1 SGDLS, CDR2 YYNGEE. CDR3 in amino acids: CASSVAGSGGGSTDTQYF. CDR3 DNA: TGTGCCAGCAGCGTAGCTGGGAGCGGGGGGGGTAGCACAGATACGCAGTATTTT.

Concerning this clone: Mismatch with germline at one junction end may stem from a read error. Other DNA sequences in this sample translate to the same CDR3. The chain joins TRBV5-4 to TRBJ2-7; 9 nucleotides align to TRBD1. The CDR3 extends over 14 amino acids. CDR1 SGHNT and CDR2 YYREEE come from the germline V gene (reference sequence). CDR3 loop: CASSPPGQGYEQYF. CDR3 coding DNA: TGTGCCAGCAGCCCCCCCGGACAGGGGTACGAACAGTACTTC.

CDR3 DNA: TGTGCCAGCAGCCAAGAAGCGGGGGGGCCAGATACGCAGTATTTT. Residues: CASSQEAGGPDTQYF. The chain joins TRBV4-2 to TRBJ2-3; 10 bases line up with TRBD2. The CDR3 runs 15 residues. Germline CDR1 is LGHNA and CDR2 is YNFKEQ. The junction had 1 base not matched to a gene; V was cut back by 0 bases and J by 4 bases.

The rearrangement uses TRBV19 and TRBJ2-5, with TRBD1 matching over 10 bases. V shed 7 bases and J 5 bases; nucleotides not matched to a gene: 10. The CDR3 has 15 amino acids. The germline V gene encodes CDR1 LNHDA and CDR2 SQIVND (reference sequence). The CDR3 sequence is CASNPTGGGSETQYF. CDR3 coding DNA: TGTGCCAGTAATCCGACAGGGGGCGGGTCGGAGACCCAGTACTTC.

The chain uses TRBV2 and TRBJ1-2; D not resolved. The ends were cut back, 6 bases at V and 2 bases at J, with 13 bases in the middle. The CDR3 totals 14 residues. Germline assignment: CDR1 SNHLY and CDR2 FYNNEI. CDR3 amino acids: CASRGDTTNYGYTF. Written as DNA, the CDR3 is TGTGCCAGCAGGGGAGACACTACGAACTATGGCTACACCTTC.

J is TRBJ2-7 and V is TRBV7-2; 9 bases agree with TRBD1. The CDR3 contains 15 residues. Germline trimming cut 1 base from V and 6 bases from J; bases unmatched to any gene: 7. The germline V gene encodes CDR1 SGHTA and CDR2 FQGNSA. CDR3 nucleotides: TGTGCCAGCAGCTTAGTGCGGGACAGGGTATCCGAGCAGTACTTC. Translation gives CASSLVRDRVSEQYF.